The rows below give T cell receptor beta chains drawn from one sample of a study of regulatory T cells in long-lasting Graves disease. TCRdb passed the multiplex PCR reads through MiXCR, listing each CDR3 protein once. The data show about 290,000 distinct CDR3 sequences, with around 21% seen just once and roughly three fifths held by the top ten. Sequences were derived from peripheral blood mononuclear cells (PBMCs), sampled when the disease was refractory, from a patient treated with antithyroid drugs. Source of these receptors: a female donor with Graves disease. Each CDR3 is given with its conserved first and last residue. The D gene is left open where the match is weak. Size tells how often a clone was seen (once, few, many) or the class of an expanded clone, and some rows leave it out.

CDR3 protein: CASSQVGARDNSPLHF; CDR3 DNA: TGCGCCAGCAGCCAAGTGGGGGCGCGAGATAATTCACCCCTCCACTTT; V gene: TRBV4-1; D gene: .; clone size: .; J gene: TRBJ1-6
CDR3 protein: CASGQRGFHEQYF; CDR3 DNA: TGTGCCAGTGGACAGAGGGGGTTCCACGAGCAGTACTTC; V gene: TRBV19; D gene: .; clone size: .; J gene: TRBJ2-7
CDR3 protein: CASSPSGRFTDTQYF; CDR3 DNA: TGTGCCAGCAGCCCCAGCGGGAGATTCACAGATACGCAGTATTTT; V gene: TRBV7-3; D gene: TRBD2; clone size: .; J gene: TRBJ2-3
CDR3 protein: CASSYQRESSYEQYF; CDR3 DNA: TGTGCCAGCAGTTACCAGCGGGAGAGCTCCTACGAGCAGTACTTC; V gene: TRBV6-5; D gene: TRBD2; clone size: many; J gene: TRBJ2-7
CDR3 protein: CSARDTRTGNYEQYF; CDR3 DNA: TGCAGTGCTAGAGATACTAGGACGGGAAACTACGAGCAGTACTTC; V gene: TRBV20-1; D gene: .; clone size: many; J gene: TRBJ2-7
CDR3 protein: CASRQGGIGSYEQYF; CDR3 DNA: TGTGCCAGCAGACAAGGAGGGATTGGTTCCTACGAGCAGTACTTC; V gene: TRBV27; D gene: .; clone size: .; J gene: TRBJ2-7
CDR3 protein: CASNSPLISAQPEAFF; CDR3 DNA: TGTGCCAGCAACTCCCCGTTAATTTCAGCCCAACCCGAAGCTTTCTTT; V gene: TRBV6-1; D gene: .; clone size: .; J gene: TRBJ1-1
CDR3 protein: CASSSYSGPDSPLHF; CDR3 DNA: TGTGCCAGCAGCTCCTACTCCGGGCCGGATTCACCCCTCCACTTT; V gene: TRBV7-2; D gene: .; clone size: many; J gene: TRBJ1-6
CDR3 protein: CASSVMGSNYGYTF; CDR3 DNA: TGTGCCAGCAGCGTAATGGGATCTAACTATGGCTACACCTTC; V gene: TRBV9; D gene: .; clone size: few; J gene: TRBJ1-2
CDR3 protein: CASSLVQGPAGEQFF; CDR3 DNA: TGTGCCAGCAGCTTAGTTCAGGGGCCGGCAGGTGAGCAGTTCTTC; V gene: TRBV11-2; D gene: .; clone size: few; J gene: TRBJ2-1
CDR3 protein: CASTWGAEETEAFF; CDR3 DNA: TGTGCCAGCACCTGGGGGGCGGAGGAGACTGAAGCTTTCTTT; V gene: TRBV7-9; D gene: .; clone size: .; J gene: TRBJ1-1
CDR3 protein: CASSLAAATDYEQYF; CDR3 DNA: TGTGCCAGCAGCTTAGCCGCGGCCACTGATTACGAGCAGTACTTC; V gene: TRBV7-2; D gene: .; clone size: many; J gene: TRBJ2-7
CDR3 protein: CASQSGTGESEQYF; CDR3 DNA: TGTGCCAGCCAAAGTGGGACAGGGGAGTCCGAGCAGTACTTC; V gene: TRBV2; D gene: TRBD1; clone size: many; J gene: TRBJ2-7
CDR3 protein: CASGGRTSGGNEQFF; CDR3 DNA: TGTGCCAGCGGGGGGCGGACTAGTGGAGGAAATGAGCAGTTCTTC; V gene: TRBV6-1; D gene: .; clone size: .; J gene: TRBJ2-1
CDR3 protein: CASSPNVDRARRPYGYTF; CDR3 DNA: TGTGCCAGCAGTCCTAACGTCGACAGGGCCCGCCGACCCTATGGCTACACCTTC; V gene: TRBV28; D gene: TRBD1; clone size: many; J gene: TRBJ1-2
CDR3 protein: CASSLLQGEQYF; CDR3 DNA: TGTGCCAGCAGCTTACTTCAGGGCGAGCAGTACTTC; V gene: TRBV28; D gene: .; clone size: many; J gene: TRBJ2-7
CDR3 protein: CASSDTGDYEQYF; CDR3 DNA: TGTGCCAGCAGCGACACTGGGGACTACGAGCAGTACTTC; V gene: TRBV6-2/TRBV6-3; D gene: .; clone size: many; J gene: TRBJ2-7
CDR3 protein: CASSFGRRLALKETQYF; CDR3 DNA: TGTGCCAGCAGCTTTGGCCGAAGACTAGCCTTAAAAGAGACCCAGTACTTC; V gene: TRBV7-9; D gene: TRBD2; clone size: many; J gene: TRBJ2-5
CDR3 protein: CASIPRRAGEDYEQYF; CDR3 DNA: TGTGCCAGCATCCCCCGCCGAGCGGGAGAGGACTACGAGCAGTACTTC; V gene: TRBV6-1; D gene: TRBD2; clone size: .; J gene: TRBJ2-7
CDR3 protein: CASSGDGKSYEQYF; CDR3 DNA: TGTGCCAGCAGTGGGGACGGTAAGAGCTACGAGCAGTACTTC; V gene: TRBV12-3/TRBV12-4; D gene: .; clone size: .; J gene: TRBJ2-7
CDR3 protein: CASRNLGRDRTYEQYF; CDR3 DNA: TGTGCCAGCAGAAACTTAGGCCGGGACAGGACCTACGAGCAGTACTTC; V gene: TRBV28; D gene: TRBD1; clone size: many; J gene: TRBJ2-7
CDR3 protein: CASSRRTGDEKLFF; CDR3 DNA: TGTGCCAGCAGCCGCCGGACAGGGGATGAAAAACTGTTTTTT; V gene: TRBV7-2; D gene: TRBD1; clone size: few; J gene: TRBJ1-4
CDR3 protein: CASSFLPGTPDQETQYF; CDR3 DNA: TGTGCCAGCAGTTTCCTACCTGGGACACCCGACCAAGAGACCCAGTACTTC; V gene: TRBV6-5; D gene: .; clone size: .; J gene: TRBJ2-5
CDR3 protein: CASSIPWKFNYGYTF; CDR3 DNA: TGTGCCAGTAGTATCCCCTGGAAGTTTAACTATGGCTACACCTTC; V gene: TRBV19; D gene: .; clone size: many; J gene: TRBJ1-2
CDR3 protein: CASSVNPGQVDYGYTF; CDR3 DNA: TGTGCCAGCAGCGTAAATCCCGGACAGGTTGACTATGGCTACACCTTC; V gene: TRBV9; D gene: TRBD1; clone size: .; J gene: TRBJ1-2
CDR3 protein: CASSRKGQGYQETQYF; CDR3 DNA: TGTGCCAGCAGCCGAAAGGGACAGGGGTACCAAGAGACCCAGTACTTC; V gene: TRBV5-6; D gene: TRBD1; clone size: .; J gene: TRBJ2-5
CDR3 protein: CASSPAGLKPQHF; CDR3 DNA: TGTGCCAGCTCACCAGCGGGGTTGAAGCCCCAGCATTTT; V gene: TRBV18; D gene: .; clone size: .; J gene: TRBJ1-5
CDR3 protein: CSASREGFYNEQFF; CDR3 DNA: TGCAGTGCTAGCAGGGAGGGCTTCTACAATGAGCAGTTCTTC; V gene: TRBV20-1; D gene: TRBD2; clone size: once; J gene: TRBJ2-1
CDR3 protein: CASAWIMNTEAFF; CDR3 DNA: TGTGCCAGCGCCTGGATAATGAACACTGAAGCTTTCTTT; V gene: TRBV6-1; D gene: .; clone size: many; J gene: TRBJ1-1
CDR3 protein: CASSLTNTWEQYF; CDR3 DNA: TGTGCCAGCAGTTTGACTAATACCTGGGAGCAGTACTTC; V gene: TRBV27; D gene: .; clone size: many; J gene: TRBJ2-7
CDR3 protein: CASSPTWNTGELFF; CDR3 DNA: TGTGCCAGCAGCCCGACGTGGAACACCGGGGAGCTGTTTTTT; V gene: TRBV7-9; D gene: .; clone size: .; J gene: TRBJ2-2
CDR3 protein: CASSLVQGNTGELFF; CDR3 DNA: TGCGCCAGCAGCTTGGTACAGGGGAACACCGGGGAGCTGTTTTTT; V gene: TRBV5-1; D gene: .; clone size: many; J gene: TRBJ2-2
CDR3 protein: CASSEASEYNEQFF; CDR3 DNA: TGTGCCAGCAGTGAAGCTAGCGAGTACAATGAGCAGTTCTTC; V gene: TRBV2; D gene: .; clone size: .; J gene: TRBJ2-1
CDR3 protein: CASSYSKWATNEKLFF; CDR3 DNA: TGTGCCAGCAGTTACTCGAAATGGGCAACTAATGAAAAACTGTTTTTT; V gene: TRBV6-9; D gene: .; clone size: many; J gene: TRBJ1-4
CDR3 protein: CASSGQTEAFF; CDR3 DNA: TGTGCCAGCAGTGGACAGACTGAAGCTTTCTTT; V gene: TRBV2; D gene: .; clone size: many; J gene: TRBJ1-1
CDR3 protein: CASSSGVSNTGELFF; CDR3 DNA: TGTGCCAGCAGCTCTGGGGTCTCGAACACCGGGGAGCTGTTTTTT; V gene: TRBV7-3; D gene: .; clone size: .; J gene: TRBJ2-2
CDR3 protein: CASSLLAGGYEQYF; CDR3 DNA: TGTGCCAGCAGTCTACTAGCGGGGGGCTACGAGCAGTACTTC; V gene: TRBV28; D gene: TRBD2; clone size: many; J gene: TRBJ2-7
CDR3 protein: CASSLQGTYEQYF; CDR3 DNA: TGTGCCAGCAGCTTACAGGGAACCTACGAGCAGTACTTC; V gene: TRBV11-2; D gene: .; clone size: many; J gene: TRBJ2-7
CDR3 protein: CASSLLPGANTGELFF; CDR3 DNA: TGTGCCAGCAGCCTACTCCCCGGGGCGAACACCGGGGAGCTGTTTTTT; V gene: TRBV11-2; D gene: .; clone size: many; J gene: TRBJ2-2
CDR3 protein: CASNSLYGAHSYTF; CDR3 DNA: TGTGCCAGCAACTCATTGTACGGGGCACATAGCTACACCTTC; V gene: TRBV28; D gene: .; clone size: .; J gene: TRBJ1-2